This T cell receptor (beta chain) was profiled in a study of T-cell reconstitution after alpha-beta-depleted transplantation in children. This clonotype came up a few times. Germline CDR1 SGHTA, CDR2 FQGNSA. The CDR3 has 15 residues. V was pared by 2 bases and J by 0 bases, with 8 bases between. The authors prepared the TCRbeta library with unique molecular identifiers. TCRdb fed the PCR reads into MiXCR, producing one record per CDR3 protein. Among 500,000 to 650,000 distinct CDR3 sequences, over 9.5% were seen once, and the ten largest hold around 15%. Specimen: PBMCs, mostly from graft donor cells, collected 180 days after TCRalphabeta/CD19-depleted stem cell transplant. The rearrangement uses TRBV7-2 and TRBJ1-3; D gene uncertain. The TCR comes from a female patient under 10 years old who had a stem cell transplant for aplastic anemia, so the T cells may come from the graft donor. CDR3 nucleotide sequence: TGTGCCAGCAGCTTAAAACCGCTCTCTGGAAACACCATATATTTT. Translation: CASSLKPLSGNTIYF.